This T cell receptor beta chain was sequenced during a study of OX40 agonist ivuxolimab in advanced cancers. For the study at large: The study gave patients intravenous ivuxolimab at 0.01 to 10 mg/kg every 2 weeks. Prior anti-PD-1, anti-PD-L1 or anti-CTLA-4 therapy was allowed; around 43% had some. Notes on the study in general: CD8+ T cells were the subset that, on average, had more expanded clones than CD4+.

Autoimmune disease history or systemic immunosuppression barred patients. This table comes from immunoSEQ multiplex PCR, and its TCRdb copy is limited to in-frame clones, with some not included. The sample lists more than 70,000 clones, about 89% occurring once. Worth noting for this clone: Its antigen is currently unknown.

This CDR3 contains 13 residues. V lost 6 bases and J lost 6; bases outside the gene matches: 7. From germline, CDR1 is MNHEY and CDR2 SVGAGI. This clonotype originated in an adult with an advanced solid tumor such as melanoma, head and neck, liver or kidney cancer. The chain combines TRBV6-5 with TRBJ1-2, with 7 bases fitting TRBD1. Source: CD4+ or CD8+ T cells sorted from blood, taken in a trial of the OX40 agonist ivuxolimab. This chain's CDR3 is CASRRRQGNGYTF. CDR3 sequence (DNA): TGTGCCAGCAGACGTCGACAGGGAAATGGCTACACCTTC.